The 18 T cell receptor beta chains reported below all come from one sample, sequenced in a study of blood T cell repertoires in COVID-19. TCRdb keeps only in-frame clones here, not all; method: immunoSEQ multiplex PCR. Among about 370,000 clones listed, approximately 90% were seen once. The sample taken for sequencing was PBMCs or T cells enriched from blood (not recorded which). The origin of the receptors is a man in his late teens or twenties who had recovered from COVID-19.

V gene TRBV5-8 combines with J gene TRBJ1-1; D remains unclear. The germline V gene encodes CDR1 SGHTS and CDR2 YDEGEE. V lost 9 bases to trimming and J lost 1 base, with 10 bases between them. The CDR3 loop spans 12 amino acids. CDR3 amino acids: CAMGRQNTEAFF. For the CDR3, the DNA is TGTGCCATGGGCAGGCAGAACACTGAAGCTTTCTTT.

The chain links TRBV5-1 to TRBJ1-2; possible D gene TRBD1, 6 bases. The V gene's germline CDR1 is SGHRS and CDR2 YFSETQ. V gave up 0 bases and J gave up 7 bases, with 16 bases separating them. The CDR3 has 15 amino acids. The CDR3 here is CASSLAAGAAFGYTF. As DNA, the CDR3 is TGCGCCAGCAGCTTGGCCGCAGGGGCCGCTTTTGGCTACACCTTC.

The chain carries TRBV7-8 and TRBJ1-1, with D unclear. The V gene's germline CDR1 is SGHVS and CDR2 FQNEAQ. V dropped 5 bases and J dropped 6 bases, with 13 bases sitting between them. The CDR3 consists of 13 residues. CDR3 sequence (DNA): TGTGCCAGCAGCCTGCGGGCACCCCCTGAAGCTTTCTTT. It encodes CASSLRAPPEAFF.

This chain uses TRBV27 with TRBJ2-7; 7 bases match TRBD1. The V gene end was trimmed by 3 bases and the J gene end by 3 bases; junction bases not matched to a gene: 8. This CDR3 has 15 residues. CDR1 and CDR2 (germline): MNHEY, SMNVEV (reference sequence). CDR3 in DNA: TGTGCCAGCAGTTTGTCCGGCCAGGGGGACTACGAGCAGTACTTC. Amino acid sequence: CASSLSGQGDYEQYF.

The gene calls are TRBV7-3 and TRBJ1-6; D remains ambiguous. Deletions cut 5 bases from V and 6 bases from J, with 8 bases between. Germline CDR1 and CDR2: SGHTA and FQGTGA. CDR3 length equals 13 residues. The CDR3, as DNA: TGTGCCAGCAGCCAACTTGGTAATTCACCCCTCCACTTT. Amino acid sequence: CASSQLGNSPLHF.

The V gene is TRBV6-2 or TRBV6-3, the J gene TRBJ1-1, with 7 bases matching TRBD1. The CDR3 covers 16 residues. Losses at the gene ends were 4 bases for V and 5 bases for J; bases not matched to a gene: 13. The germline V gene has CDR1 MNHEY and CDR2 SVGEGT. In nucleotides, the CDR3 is TGTGCCAGCAGTTCCGACAGGGCGCGAAGGGGGACTGAAGCTTTCTTT. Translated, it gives CASSSDRARRGTEAFF.

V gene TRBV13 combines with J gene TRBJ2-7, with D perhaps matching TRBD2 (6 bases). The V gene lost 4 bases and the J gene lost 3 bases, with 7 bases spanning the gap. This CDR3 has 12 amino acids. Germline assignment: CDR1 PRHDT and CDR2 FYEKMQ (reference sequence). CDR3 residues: CASSWTNYEQYF. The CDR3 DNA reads TGTGCCAGCAGCTGGACTAACTACGAGCAGTACTTC.

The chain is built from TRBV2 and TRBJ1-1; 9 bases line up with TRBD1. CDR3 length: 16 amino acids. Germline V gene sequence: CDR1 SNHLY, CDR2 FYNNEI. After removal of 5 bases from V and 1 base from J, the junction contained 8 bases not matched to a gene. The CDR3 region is CASSRGQGIRNTEAFF. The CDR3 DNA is TGTGCCAGCAGTCGGGGACAGGGAATAAGGAACACTGAAGCTTTCTTT.

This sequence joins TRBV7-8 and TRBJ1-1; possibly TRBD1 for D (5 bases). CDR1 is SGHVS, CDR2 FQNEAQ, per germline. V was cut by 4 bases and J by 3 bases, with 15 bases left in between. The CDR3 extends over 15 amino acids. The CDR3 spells CASSSRGGTDTEAFF. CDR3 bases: TGTGCCAGCAGCTCCCGGGGGGGGACGGACACTGAAGCTTTCTTT.

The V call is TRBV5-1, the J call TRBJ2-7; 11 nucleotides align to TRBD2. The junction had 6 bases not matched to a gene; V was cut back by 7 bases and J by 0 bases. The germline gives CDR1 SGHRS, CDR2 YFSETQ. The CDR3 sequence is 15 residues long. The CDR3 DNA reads TGCGCCAGCCAACCAACTAGCGGGAGCTCCTACGAGCAGTACTTC. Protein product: CASQPTSGSSYEQYF.

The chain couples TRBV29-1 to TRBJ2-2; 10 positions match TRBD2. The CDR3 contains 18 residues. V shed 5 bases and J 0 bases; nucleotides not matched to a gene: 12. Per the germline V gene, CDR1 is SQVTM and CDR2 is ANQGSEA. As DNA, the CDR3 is TGCAGCGTTTCTATAGCGGGAGGCGGATTGGCGAACACCGGGGAGCTGTTTTTT. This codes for CSVSIAGGGLANTGELFF.

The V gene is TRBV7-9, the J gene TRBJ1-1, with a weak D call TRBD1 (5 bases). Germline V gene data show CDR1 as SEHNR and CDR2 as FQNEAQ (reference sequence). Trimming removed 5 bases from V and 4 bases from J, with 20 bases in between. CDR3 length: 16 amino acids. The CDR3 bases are TGTGCCAGCAGCGGGGCCCGCCCTAGAGATGTCACTGAAGCTTTCTTT. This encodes CASSGARPRDVTEAFF. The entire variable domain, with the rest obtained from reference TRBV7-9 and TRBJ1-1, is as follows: DTGVSQNPRHKITKRGQNVTFRCDPISEHNRLYWYRQTLGQGPEFLTYFQNEAQLEKSRLLSDRFSAERPKGSFSTLEIQRTEQGDSAMYLCASSGARPRDVTEAFFGQGTRLTVV.

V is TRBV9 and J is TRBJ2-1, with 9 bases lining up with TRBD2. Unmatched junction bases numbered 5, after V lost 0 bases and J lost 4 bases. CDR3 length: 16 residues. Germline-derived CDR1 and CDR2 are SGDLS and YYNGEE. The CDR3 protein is CASSVGPSGIYNEQFF. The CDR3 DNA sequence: TGTGCCAGCAGCGTAGGACCTAGCGGGATTTACAATGAGCAGTTCTTC.

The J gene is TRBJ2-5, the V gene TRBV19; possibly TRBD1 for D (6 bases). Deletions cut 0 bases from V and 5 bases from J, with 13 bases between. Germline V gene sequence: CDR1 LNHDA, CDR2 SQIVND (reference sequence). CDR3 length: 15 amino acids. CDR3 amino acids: CASSIDNQGWETQYF. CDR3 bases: TGTGCCAGTAGTATAGATAACCAGGGGTGGGAGACCCAGTACTTC. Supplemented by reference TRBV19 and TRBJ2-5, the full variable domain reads DGGITQSPKYLFRKEGQNVTLSCEQNLNHDAMYWYRQDPGQGLRLIYYSQIVNDFQKGDIAEGYSVSREKKESFPLTVTSAQKNPTAFYLCASSIDNQGWETQYFGPGTRLLVL.

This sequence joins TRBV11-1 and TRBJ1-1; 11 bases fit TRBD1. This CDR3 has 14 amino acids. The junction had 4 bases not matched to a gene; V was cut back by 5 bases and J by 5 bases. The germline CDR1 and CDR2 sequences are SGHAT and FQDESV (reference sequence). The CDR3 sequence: CASSPDRGQTEAFF. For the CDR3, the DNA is TGTGCCAGCAGCCCGGACAGGGGGCAGACTGAAGCTTTCTTT.

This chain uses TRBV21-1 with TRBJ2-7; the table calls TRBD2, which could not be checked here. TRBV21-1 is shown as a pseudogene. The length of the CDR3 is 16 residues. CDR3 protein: CASSIPGLQNFGEQYF. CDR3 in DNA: TGTGCCAGCAGCATCCCGGGACTCCAAAACTTCGGGGAGCAGTACTTC.

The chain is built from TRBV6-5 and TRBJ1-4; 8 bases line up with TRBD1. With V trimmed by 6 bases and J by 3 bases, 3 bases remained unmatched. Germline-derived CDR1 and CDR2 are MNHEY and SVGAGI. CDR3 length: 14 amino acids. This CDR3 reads CASRTGASNEKLFF. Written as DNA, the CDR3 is TGTGCCAGCAGGACAGGGGCCTCTAATGAAAAACTGTTTTTT.

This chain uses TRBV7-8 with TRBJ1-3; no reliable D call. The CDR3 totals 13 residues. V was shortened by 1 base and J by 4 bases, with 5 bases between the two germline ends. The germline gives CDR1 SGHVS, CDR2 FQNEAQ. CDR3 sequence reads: CASSLERGNTIYF. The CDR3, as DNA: TGTGCCAGCAGCTTAGAGAGGGGAAACACCATATATTTT.